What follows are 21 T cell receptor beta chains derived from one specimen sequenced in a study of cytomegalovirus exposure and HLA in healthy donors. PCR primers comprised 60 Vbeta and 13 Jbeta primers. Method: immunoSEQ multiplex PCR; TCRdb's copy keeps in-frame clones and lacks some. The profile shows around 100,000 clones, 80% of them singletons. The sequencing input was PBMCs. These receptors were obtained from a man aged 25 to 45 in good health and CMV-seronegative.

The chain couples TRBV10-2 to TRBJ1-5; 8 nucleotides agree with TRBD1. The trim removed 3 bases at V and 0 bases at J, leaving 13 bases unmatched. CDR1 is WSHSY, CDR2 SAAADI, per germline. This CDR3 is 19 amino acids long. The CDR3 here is CASSDGPRGPLFSNQPQHF. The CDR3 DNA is TGCGCCAGCAGTGATGGACCCAGGGGGCCACTCTTTAGCAATCAGCCCCAGCATTTT.

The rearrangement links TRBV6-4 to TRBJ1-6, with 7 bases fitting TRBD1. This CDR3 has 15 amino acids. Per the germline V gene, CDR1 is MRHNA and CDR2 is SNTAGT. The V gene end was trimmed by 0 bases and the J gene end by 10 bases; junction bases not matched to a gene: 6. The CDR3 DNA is TGTGCCAGCAGTGACTCGGGCCAAGGGGGCTCACCCCTCCACTTT. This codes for CASSDSGQGGSPLHF.

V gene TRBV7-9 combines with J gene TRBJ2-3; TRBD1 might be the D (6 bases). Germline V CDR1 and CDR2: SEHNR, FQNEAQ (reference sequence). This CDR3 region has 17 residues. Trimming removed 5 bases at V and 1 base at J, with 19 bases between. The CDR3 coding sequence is TGTGCCAGCAGCCGGAGATTACAGGGCGGACGCACAGATACGCAGTATTTT. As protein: CASSRRLQGGRTDTQYF.

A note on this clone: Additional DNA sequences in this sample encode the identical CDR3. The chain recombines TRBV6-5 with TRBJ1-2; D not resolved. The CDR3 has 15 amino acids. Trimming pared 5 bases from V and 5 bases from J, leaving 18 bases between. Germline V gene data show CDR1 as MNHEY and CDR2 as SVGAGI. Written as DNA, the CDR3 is TGTGCCAGCAGTCCGCAGGCGACGCCACCTTATGGCTACACCTTC. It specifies CASSPQATPPYGYTF.

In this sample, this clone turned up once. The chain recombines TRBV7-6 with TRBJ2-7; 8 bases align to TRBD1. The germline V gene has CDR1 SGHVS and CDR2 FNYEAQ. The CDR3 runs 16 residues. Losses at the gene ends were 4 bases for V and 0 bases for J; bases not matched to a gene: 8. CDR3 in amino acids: CASSSDGTGPSYEQYF. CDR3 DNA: TGTGCCAGCAGCTCCGATGGGACAGGACCCTCCTACGAGCAGTACTTC.

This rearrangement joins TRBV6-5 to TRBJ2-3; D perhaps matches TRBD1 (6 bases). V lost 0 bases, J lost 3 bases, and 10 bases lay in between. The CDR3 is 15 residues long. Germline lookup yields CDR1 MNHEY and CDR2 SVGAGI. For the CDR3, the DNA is TGTGCCAGCAGTTACTCGAACAGGGAGACAGATACGCAGTATTTT. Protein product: CASSYSNRETDTQYF.

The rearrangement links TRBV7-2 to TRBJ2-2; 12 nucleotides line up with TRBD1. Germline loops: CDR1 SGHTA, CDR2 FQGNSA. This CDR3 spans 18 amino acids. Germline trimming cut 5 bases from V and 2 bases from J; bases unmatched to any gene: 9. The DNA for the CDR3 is TGTGCCAGCAGCCCATTCGGGACAGGGGGCGCAAACACCGGGGAGCTGTTTTTT. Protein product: CASSPFGTGGANTGELFF.

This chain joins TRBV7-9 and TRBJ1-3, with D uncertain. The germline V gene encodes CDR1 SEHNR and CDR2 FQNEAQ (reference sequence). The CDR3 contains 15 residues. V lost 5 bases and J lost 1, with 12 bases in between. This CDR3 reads CASSAPMSSGNTIYF. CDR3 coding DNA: TGTGCCAGCAGCGCCCCGATGAGTTCTGGAAACACCATATATTTT. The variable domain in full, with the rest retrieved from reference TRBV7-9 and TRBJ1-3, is DTGVSQNPRHKITKRGQNVTFRCDPISEHNRLYWYRQTLGQGPEFLTYFQNEAQLEKSRLLSDRFSAERPKGSFSTLEIQRTEQGDSAMYLCASSAPMSSGNTIYFGEGSWLTVV.

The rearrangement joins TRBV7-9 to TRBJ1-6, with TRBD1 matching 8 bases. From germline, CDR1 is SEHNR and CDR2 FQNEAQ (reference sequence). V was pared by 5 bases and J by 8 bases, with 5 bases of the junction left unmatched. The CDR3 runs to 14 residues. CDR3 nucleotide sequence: TGTGCCAGCAGCATGACAGGGGAGCATTCACCCCTCCACTTT. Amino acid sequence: CASSMTGEHSPLHF.

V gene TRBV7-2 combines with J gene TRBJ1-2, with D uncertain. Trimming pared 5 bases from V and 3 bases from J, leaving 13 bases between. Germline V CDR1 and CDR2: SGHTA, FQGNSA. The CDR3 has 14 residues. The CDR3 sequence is CASSPTIADYGYTF. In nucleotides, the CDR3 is TGTGCCAGCAGCCCCACAATTGCTGACTATGGCTACACCTTC.

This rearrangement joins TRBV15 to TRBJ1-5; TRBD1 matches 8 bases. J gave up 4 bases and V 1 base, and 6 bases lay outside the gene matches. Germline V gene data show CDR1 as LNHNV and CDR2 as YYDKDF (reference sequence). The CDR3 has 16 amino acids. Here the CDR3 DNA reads TGTGCCACCAGCAGAGGAACCACAGGGGGAAATCAGCCCCAGCATTTT. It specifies CATSRGTTGGNQPQHF.

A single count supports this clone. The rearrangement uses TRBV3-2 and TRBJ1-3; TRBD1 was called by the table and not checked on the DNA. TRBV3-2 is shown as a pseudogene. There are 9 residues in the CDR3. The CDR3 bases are TGTGCCAGCAGCCCCTCAGTCCCTTTT. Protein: CASSPSVPF.

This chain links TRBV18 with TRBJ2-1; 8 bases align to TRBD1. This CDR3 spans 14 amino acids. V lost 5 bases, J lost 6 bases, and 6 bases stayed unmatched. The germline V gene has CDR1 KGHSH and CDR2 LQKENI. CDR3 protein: CASSGAGGFNEQFF. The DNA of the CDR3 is TGTGCCAGCTCAGGCGCAGGGGGCTTCAATGAGCAGTTCTTC.

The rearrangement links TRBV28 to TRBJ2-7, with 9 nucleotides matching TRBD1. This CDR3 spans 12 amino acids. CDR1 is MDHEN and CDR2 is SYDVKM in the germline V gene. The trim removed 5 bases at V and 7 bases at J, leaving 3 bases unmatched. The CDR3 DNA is TGTGCCAGCAGTACAGGGGGCCGGGAGCAGTACTTC. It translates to CASSTGGREQYF.

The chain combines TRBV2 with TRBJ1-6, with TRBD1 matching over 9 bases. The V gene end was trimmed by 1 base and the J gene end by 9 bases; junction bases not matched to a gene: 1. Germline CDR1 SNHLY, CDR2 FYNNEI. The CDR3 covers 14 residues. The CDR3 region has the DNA TGTGCCAGCAGTGAAGAGACAGGGGGTTCACCCCTCCACTTT. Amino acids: CASSEETGGSPLHF. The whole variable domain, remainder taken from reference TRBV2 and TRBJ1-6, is EPEVTQTPSHQVTQMGQEVILRCVPISNHLYFYWYRQILGQKVEFLVSFYNNEISEKSEIFDDQFSVERPDGSNFTLKIRSTKLEDSAMYFCASSEETGGSPLHFGNGTRLTVT.

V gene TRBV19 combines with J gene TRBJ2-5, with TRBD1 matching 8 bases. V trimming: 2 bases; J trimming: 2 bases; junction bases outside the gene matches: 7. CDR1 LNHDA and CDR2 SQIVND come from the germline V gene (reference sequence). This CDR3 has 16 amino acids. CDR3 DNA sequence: TGTGCCAGTAGTATAAGGACAGGGAAGCTACAAGAGACCCAGTACTTC. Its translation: CASSIRTGKLQETQYF.

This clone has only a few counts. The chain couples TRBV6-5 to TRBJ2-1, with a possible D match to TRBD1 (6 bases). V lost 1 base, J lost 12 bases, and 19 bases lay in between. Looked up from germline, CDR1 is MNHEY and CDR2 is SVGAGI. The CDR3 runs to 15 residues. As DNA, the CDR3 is TGTGCCAGCAGTTACTACGGGGACACCAAGCGAGGGCAGTTCTTC. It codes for CASSYYGDTKRGQFF.

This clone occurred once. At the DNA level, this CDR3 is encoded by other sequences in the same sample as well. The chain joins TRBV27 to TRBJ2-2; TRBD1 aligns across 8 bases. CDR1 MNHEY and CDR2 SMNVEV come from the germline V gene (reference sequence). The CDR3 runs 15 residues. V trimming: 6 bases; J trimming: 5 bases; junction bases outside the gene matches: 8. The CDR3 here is CASSLRGLGTGELFF. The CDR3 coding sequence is TGTGCCAGCAGCCTCAGGGGGCTCGGGACCGGGGAGCTGTTTTTT.

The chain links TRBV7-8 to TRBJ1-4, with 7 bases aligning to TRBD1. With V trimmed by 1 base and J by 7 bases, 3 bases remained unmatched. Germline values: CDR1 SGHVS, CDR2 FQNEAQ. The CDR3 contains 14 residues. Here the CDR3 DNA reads TGTGCCAGCAGCTTAGATTGGACAGGTGAAAAACTGTTTTTT. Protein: CASSLDWTGEKLFF. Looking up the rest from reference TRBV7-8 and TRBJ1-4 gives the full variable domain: GAGVSQSPRYKVAKRGQDVALRCDPISGHVSLFWYQQALGQGPEFLTYFQNEAQLDKSGLPSDRFFAERPEGSVSTLKIQRTQQEDSAVYLCASSLDWTGEKLFFGSGTQLSVL.

Here the CDR3 reads CAWSVGLTGSGNTIYF. The DNA for the CDR3 is TGTGCCTGGAGTGTAGGCCTTACAGGCTCTGGAAACACCATATATTTT. The chain recombines TRBV30 with TRBJ1-3; tentatively, D is TRBD1 (5 bases). V dropped 0 bases and J dropped 0 bases, with 12 bases sitting between them. This CDR3 region has 16 residues. Germline CDR1 and CDR2: GTSNPN and SVGIG (reference sequence).

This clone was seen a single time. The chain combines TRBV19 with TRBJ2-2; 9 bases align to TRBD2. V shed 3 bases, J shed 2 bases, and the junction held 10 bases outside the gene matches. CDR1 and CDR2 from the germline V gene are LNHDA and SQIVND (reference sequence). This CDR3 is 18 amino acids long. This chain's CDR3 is CASSILPAGGLNTGELFF. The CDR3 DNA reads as TGTGCCAGTAGTATTCTTCCAGCGGGAGGCCTTAACACCGGGGAGCTGTTTTTT.